This T cell receptor (beta chain) emerged from a study of metastatic and nonmetastatic thyroid tumors. Across the study: Across peripheral blood and tumor or nodule tissue samples taken from malignant and benign thyroid patients, the repertoires were compared with one another.

As to this clone: At one of its ends the junction is not consistent with the germline gene, which may arise from a read error.

The germline V gene encodes CDR1 PRHDT and CDR2 FYEKMQ (reference sequence). The CDR3 covers 13 residues. Every patient was untreated before thyroid surgery. The authors' processing: What underpinned the distant-metastasis classifier for papillary thyroid cancer was the set of CDR3 differences across clinicopathological groups. With MiXCR, TCRdb reprocessed the PCR reads. TCRdb, not the original authors, processed these V and J calls. In the table there are 55,000 to 75,000 clones, more than 15% of which are singletons. The sequencing input was blood. This clonotype was obtained from a female donor with papillary thyroid cancer or a benign thyroid nodule (not recorded which). Some clones in this sample may be carry-over from other donors' samples. The J gene is TRBJ2-7, the V gene TRBV13; no clear D gene. The CDR3 sequence is CASSLGSSDEQYF. DNA for the CDR3: TGTGCCAGTAGCTTAGGTTCCAGTGATGAGCAGTACTTC. Using reference TRBV13 and TRBJ2-7 for the parts outside the CDR3, the full variable domain is AAGVIQSPRHLIKEKRETATLKCYPIPRHDTVYWYQQGPGQDPQFLISFYEKMQSDKGSIPDRFSAQQFSDYHSELNMSSLELGDSALYFCASSLGSSDEQYFGPGTRLTVT.